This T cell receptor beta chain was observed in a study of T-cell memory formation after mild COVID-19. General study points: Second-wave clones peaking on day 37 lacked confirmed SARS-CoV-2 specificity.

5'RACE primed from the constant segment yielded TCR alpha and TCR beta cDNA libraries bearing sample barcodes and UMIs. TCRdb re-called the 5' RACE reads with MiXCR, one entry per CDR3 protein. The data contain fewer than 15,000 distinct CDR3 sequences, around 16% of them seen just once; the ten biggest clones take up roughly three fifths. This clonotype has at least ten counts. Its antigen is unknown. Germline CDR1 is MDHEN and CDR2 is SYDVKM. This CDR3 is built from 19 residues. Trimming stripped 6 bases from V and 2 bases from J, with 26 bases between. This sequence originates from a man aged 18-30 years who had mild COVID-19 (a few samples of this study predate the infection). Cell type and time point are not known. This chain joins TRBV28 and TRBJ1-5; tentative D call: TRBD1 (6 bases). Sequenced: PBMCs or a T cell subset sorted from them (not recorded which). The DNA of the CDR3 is TGTGCCAGCAGCCGAGACAGGTCCCCGGGGTATATGGGCAATCAGCCCCAGCATTTT. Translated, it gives CASSRDRSPGYMGNQPQHF.